These T cell receptor beta chains were read from a single sample in a study of blood T cell repertoires in COVID-19. Method: immunoSEQ multiplex PCR; TCRdb's copy keeps in-frame clones and lacks some. The sample has approximately 230,000 clones; 70% to 85% are singletons. Sequenced material: PBMCs or T cells enriched from blood (not recorded which). The receptors derive from a man aged 35 to 55 who had recovered from COVID-19. CDR3s include the opening cysteine and the closing phenylalanine or tryptophan. The D gene is left open where the match is weak. Only some rows state a clone size, as once, few, many or a class for expanded clones.

>14|-|TRBV30|-|TRBJ1-4
CAWSVKQGGEKLFF
TGTGCCTGGAGTGTGAAGCAGGGAGGAGAAAAACTGTTTTTT
>14|-|TRBV2|-|TRBJ1-2
CASSGQTVVGGYTF
TGTGCCAGCAGTGGACAGACAGTAGTTGGGGGCTACACCTTC
>14|TRBD1|TRBV19|few|TRBJ2-1
CASSNRDRVDEQFF
TGTGCCAGTAGTAATCGGGACAGGGTCGATGAGCAGTTCTTC
>13|-|TRBV2|-|TRBJ1-2
CASRRQLGYGYTF
TGTGCCAGCAGGCGACAGTTAGGCTATGGCTACACCTTC
>16|-|TRBV27|-|TRBJ1-1
CASSPSPEGRNTEAFF
TGTGCCAGCAGTCCATCGCCCGAGGGAAGGAACACTGAAGCTTTCTTT
>13|-|TRBV27|-|TRBJ2-2
CASAWRGTGELFF
TGTGCCAGCGCTTGGAGGGGTACCGGGGAGCTGTTTTTT
>14|-|TRBV6-6|-|TRBJ1-2
CASSYSGGNYGYTF
TGTGCCAGCAGTTATAGTGGGGGCAACTATGGCTACACCTTC
>14|TRBD2|TRBV29-1|-|TRBJ2-1
CSGAAAGGSREQFF
TGCAGCGGTGCGGCAGCGGGAGGGTCCCGTGAGCAGTTCTTC
>15|TRBD2|TRBV27|-|TRBJ2-5
CASSLFFPGGETQYF
TGTGCCAGCAGTTTATTCTTCCCGGGAGGAGAGACCCAGTACTTC
>14|-|TRBV7-2|-|TRBJ1-5
CASSLSGGNQPQHF
TGTGCCAGCAGCTTATCGGGAGGCAACCAGCCCCAGCATTTT
>15|TRBD2|TRBV5-1|-|TRBJ2-5
CASSPAGGRLETQYF
TGCGCCAGCAGCCCAGCGGGGGGCCGGCTAGAGACCCAGTACTTC
>14|-|TRBV19|-|TRBJ1-1
CASSVFRRDTEAFF
TGTGCCAGTAGTGTCTTTAGGAGGGACACTGAAGCTTTCTTT
>14|TRBD2|TRBV28|-|TRBJ2-7
CASSLWRESGEQYF
TGTGCCAGCAGTTTATGGCGGGAGTCAGGTGAGCAGTACTTC
>14|-|TRBV7-9|-|TRBJ1-1
CASSFSQMNTEAFF
TGTGCCAGCAGCTTTTCCCAGATGAACACTGAAGCTTTCTTT
>13|-|TRBV20-1|few|TRBJ1-5
CSASSPPGLLVHF
TGCAGTGCTAGTAGTCCCCCGGGACTCCTTGTCCATTTT
>14|TRBD1|TRBV7-9|-|TRBJ2-1
CASSWGQLRSEQFF
TGTGCCAGCAGCTGGGGACAGTTGAGGAGTGAGCAGTTCTTC
>14|TRBD2|TRBV10-3|-|TRBJ2-5
CAIRTSGGQETQYF
TGTGCCATCAGGACTAGCGGGGGCCAAGAGACCCAGTACTTC